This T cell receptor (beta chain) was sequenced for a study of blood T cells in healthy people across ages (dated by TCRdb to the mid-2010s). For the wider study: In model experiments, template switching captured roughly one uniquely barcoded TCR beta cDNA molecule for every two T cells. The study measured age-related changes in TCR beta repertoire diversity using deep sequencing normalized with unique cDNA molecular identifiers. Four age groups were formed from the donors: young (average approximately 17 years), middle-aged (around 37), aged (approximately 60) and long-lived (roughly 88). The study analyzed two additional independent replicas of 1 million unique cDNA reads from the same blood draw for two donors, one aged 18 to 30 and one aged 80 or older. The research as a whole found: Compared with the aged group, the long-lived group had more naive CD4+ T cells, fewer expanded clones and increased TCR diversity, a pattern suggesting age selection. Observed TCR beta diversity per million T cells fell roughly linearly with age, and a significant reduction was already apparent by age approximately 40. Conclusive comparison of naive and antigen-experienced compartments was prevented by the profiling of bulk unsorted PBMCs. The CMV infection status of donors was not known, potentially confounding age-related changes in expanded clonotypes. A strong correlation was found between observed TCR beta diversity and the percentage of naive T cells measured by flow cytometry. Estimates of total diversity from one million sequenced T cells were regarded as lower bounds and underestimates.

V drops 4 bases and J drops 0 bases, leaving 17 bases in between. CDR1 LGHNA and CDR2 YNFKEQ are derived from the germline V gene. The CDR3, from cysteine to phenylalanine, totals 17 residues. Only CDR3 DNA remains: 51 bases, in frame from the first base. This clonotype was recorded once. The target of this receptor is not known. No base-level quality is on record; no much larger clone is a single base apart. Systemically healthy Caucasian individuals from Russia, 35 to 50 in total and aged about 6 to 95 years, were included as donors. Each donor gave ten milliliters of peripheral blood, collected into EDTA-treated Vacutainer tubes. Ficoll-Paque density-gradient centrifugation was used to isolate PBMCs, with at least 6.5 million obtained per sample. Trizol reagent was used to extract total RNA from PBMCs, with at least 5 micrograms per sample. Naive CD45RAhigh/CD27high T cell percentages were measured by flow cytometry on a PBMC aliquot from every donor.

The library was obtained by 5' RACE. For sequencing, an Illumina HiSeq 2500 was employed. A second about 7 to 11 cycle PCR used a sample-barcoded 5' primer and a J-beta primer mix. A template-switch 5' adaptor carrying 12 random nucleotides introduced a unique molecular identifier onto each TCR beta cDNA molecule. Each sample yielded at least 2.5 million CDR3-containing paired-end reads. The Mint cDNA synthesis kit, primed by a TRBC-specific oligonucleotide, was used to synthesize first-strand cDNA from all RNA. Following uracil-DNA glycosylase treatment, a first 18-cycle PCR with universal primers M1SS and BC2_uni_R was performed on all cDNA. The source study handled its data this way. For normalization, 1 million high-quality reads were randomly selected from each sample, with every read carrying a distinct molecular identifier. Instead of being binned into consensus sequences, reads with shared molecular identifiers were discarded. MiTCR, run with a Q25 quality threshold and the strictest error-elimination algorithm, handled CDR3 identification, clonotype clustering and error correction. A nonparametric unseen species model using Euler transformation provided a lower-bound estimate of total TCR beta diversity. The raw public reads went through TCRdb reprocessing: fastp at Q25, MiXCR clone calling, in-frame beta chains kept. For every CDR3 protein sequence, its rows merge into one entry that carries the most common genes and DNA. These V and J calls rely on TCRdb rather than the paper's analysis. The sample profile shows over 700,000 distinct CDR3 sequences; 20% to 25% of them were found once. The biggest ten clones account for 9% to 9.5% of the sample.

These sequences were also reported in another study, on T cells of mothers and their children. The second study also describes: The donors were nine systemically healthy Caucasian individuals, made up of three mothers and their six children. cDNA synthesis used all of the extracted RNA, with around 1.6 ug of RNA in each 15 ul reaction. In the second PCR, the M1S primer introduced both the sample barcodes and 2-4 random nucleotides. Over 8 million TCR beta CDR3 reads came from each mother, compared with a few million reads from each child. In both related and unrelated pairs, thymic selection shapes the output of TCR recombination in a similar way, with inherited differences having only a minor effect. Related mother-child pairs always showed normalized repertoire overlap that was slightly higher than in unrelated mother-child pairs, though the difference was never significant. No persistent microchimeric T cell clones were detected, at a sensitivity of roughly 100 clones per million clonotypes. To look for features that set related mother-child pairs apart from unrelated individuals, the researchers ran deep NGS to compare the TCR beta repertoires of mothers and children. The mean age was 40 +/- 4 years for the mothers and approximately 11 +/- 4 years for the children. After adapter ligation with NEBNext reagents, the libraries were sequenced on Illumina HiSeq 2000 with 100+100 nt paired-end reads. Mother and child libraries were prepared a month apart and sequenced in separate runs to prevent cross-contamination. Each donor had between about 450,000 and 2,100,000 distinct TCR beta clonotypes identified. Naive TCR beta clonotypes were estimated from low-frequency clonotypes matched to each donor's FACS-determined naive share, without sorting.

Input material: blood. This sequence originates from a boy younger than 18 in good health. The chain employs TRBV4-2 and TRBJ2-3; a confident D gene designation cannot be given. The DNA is TGTGCCAGCAGCCCCCGCCCCACTTCACCAAGCACAGATACGCAGTATTTT. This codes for CASSPRPTSPSTDTQYF.